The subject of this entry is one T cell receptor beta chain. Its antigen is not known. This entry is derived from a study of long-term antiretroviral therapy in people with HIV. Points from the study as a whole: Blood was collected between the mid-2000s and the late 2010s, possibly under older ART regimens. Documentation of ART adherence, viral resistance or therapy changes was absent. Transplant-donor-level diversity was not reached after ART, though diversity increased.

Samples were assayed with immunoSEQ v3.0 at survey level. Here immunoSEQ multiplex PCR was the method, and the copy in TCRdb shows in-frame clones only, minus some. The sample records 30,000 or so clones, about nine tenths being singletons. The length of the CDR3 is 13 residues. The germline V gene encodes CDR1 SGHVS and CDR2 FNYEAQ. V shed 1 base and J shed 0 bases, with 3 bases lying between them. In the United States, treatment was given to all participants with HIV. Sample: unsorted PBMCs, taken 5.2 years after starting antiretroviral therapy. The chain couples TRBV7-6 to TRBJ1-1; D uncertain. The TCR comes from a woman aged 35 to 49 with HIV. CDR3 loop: CASSLGMNTEAFF. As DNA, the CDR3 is TGTGCCAGCAGCTTAGGCATGAACACTGAAGCTTTCTTT.